Each of the 22 T cell receptor beta chains below was sequenced from the same sample in a study of CD8+ T cells in alopecia areata. The sequencing template was cDNA reverse transcribed from extracted RNA. Sequencing used immunoSEQ multiplex PCR; TCRdb keeps in-frame clones, though not all of them. The sample carries about 150,000 clones, about three fifths recorded once. The sequenced sample consisted of CD4+ T cells sorted from blood. Every receptor here comes from a human donor in good health.

The chain recombines TRBV5-1 with TRBJ2-7; 8 bases line up with TRBD1. Germline CDR1 reads SGHRS; CDR2 reads YFSETQ. V shed 4 bases and J 3 bases; nucleotides not matched to a gene: 18. The CDR3 is 18 residues long. CDR3 sequence: CASSTETGAGGSRYEQYF. The CDR3 coding sequence is TGCGCCAGCAGCACGGAGACAGGGGCTGGCGGAAGTCGCTACGAGCAGTACTTC.

The gene calls are TRBV7-9 and TRBJ1-1; TRBD1 is a possible D gene (6 bases). Germline V gene sequence: CDR1 SEHNR, CDR2 FQNEAQ (reference sequence). The ends were cut back, 1 base at V and 7 bases at J, with 25 bases in the middle. The CDR3 is 18 amino acids. Written as DNA, the CDR3 is TGTGCCAGCAGCTTAGTTTCGCTACGGGACACACGACAAAGTGAAGCTTTCTTT. This sequence encodes CASSLVSLRDTRQSEAFF.

The chain couples TRBV29-1 to TRBJ2-7; perhaps TRBD1 as D (5 bases). The CDR3 is 13 residues long. Germline loops: CDR1 SQVTM, CDR2 ANQGSEA. Trimming removed 6 bases at V and 3 bases at J, with 15 bases between. The CDR3 here is CSVQGVSVYEQYF. CDR3 coding DNA: TGCAGCGTCCAGGGTGTTTCGGTCTACGAGCAGTACTTC.

The chain links TRBV15 to TRBJ2-3; D is perhaps TRBD2 (5 bases). This CDR3 has 14 amino acids. Trimming left V 1 base short and J 3 bases short, with 8 bases between. Germline loops: CDR1 LNHNV, CDR2 YYDKDF (reference sequence). CDR3 DNA sequence: TGTGCCACCAGCAGAGTTACGGGGACAGATACGCAGTATTTT. This gives the protein CATSRVTGTDTQYF.

CDR3 sequence: CASSVEGTAGRTQYF. CDR3 sequence (DNA): TGTGCCAGCAGCGTCGAGGGGACGGCTGGCAGGACCCAGTACTTC. The chain combines TRBV9 with TRBJ2-5; D tentatively fits TRBD1 or TRBD2 (5 bases each). The CDR3 covers 15 residues. V was pared by 2 bases and J by 7 bases, with 18 bases between. In germline, CDR1 is SGDLS, CDR2 YYNGEE.

The chain has TRBV7-8 and TRBJ1-2; a weak D match, TRBD1 (5 bases). With 5 bases removed from V and 7 bases from J, the gap between germline ends came to 17 bases. Germline V gene data show CDR1 as SGHVS and CDR2 as FQNEAQ. The CDR3 is made up of 14 amino acids. The DNA of the CDR3 is TGTGCCAGCAGCCCACGCGGGGGAAGATTTGGCTACACCTTC. Translation gives CASSPRGGRFGYTF.

The chain couples TRBV29-1 to TRBJ1-4; 8 bases are a match to TRBD1. J gave up 6 bases and V 6 bases, and 6 bases lay outside the gene matches. CDR3 length: 13 amino acids. Germline V CDR1 and CDR2: SQVTM, ANQGSEA. Written as DNA, the CDR3 is TGCAGCGTCCGACAGGGGAGCGATGAAAAACTGTTTTTT. Its protein product is CSVRQGSDEKLFF.

A few counts support this clone. The chain combines TRBV6-6 with TRBJ2-5; 10 positions match TRBD2. V lost 5 bases and J lost 5; bases outside the gene matches: 8. The CDR3 length is 15 residues. Germline-derived CDR1 and CDR2 are MNHNY and SVGAGI (reference sequence). The CDR3 protein is CASSDSGRVGETQYF. CDR3 in DNA: TGTGCCAGCAGTGACAGCGGGAGGGTCGGTGAGACCCAGTACTTC.

This clone was counted only a few times. The chain joins TRBV5-1 to TRBJ2-5; no clear D. V dropped 3 bases and J dropped 4 bases, with 10 bases sitting between them. The CDR3 has 13 amino acids. Germline CDR1 and CDR2: SGHRS and YFSETQ. The CDR3 coding sequence is TGCGCCAGCAGCTGGGGATTCACAGAGACCCAGTACTTC. Translation: CASSWGFTETQYF.

V is TRBV4-1 and J is TRBJ1-2; weak D call: TRBD1 (6 bases). The CDR3 runs 15 residues. The ends were cut back, 6 bases at V and 2 bases at J, with 16 bases in the middle. Per germline, CDR1 MGHRA and CDR2 YSYEKL. The CDR3 DNA follows: TGCGCCAGCAGGCTAGGGGGGGGACGGAACTATGGCTACACCTTC. Its translation is CASRLGGGRNYGYTF.

V and J are TRBV4-1 and TRBJ2-2, with D hard to call. Between the trimmed V and J ends, which lost 5 bases and 5 bases, there was a span of 9 bases. Germline V gene data show CDR1 as MGHRA and CDR2 as YSYEKL. The CDR3 is 13 amino acids. CDR3 amino acids: CASSGYKTGELFF. CDR3 in DNA: TGCGCCAGCAGCGGATACAAGACCGGGGAGCTGTTTTTT.

The chain couples TRBV6-1 to TRBJ2-6; 8 nucleotides align to TRBD1. The V gene's germline CDR1 is MNHNS and CDR2 SASEGT. The CDR3 spans 17 residues. Losses at the gene ends were 4 bases for V and 2 bases for J; bases not matched to a gene: 7. CDR3 protein: CASSARQGFPGANVLTF. The CDR3 DNA follows: TGTGCCAGCAGTGCCCGACAGGGGTTCCCTGGGGCCAACGTCCTGACTTTC.

The chain is built from TRBV29-1 and TRBJ1-2; D unresolved. This CDR3 has 12 amino acids. V was cut by 3 bases and J by 5 bases, with 10 bases left in between. Germline loops: CDR1 SQVTM, CDR2 ANQGSEA. The DNA of the CDR3 is TGCAGCGTTGATTCACTGTATTATGGCTACACCTTC. Protein product: CSVDSLYYGYTF.

This clone was counted only a few times. J is TRBJ2-7 and V is TRBV6-6; 10 bases agree with TRBD2. The J segment lost 5 bases and the V segment lost 7 bases, leaving 8 bases of the junction unmatched. The CDR3 covers 14 residues. Looked up from germline, CDR1 is MNHNY and CDR2 is SVGAGI (reference sequence). Here the CDR3 reads CASTKEAGGHEQYF. The CDR3 DNA is TGTGCCAGCACGAAGGAAGCGGGAGGGCACGAGCAGTACTTC.

The genes are TRBV6-5 and TRBJ2-1; TRBD2 matches at 13 bases. Unmatched junction bases numbered 9, after V lost 11 bases and J lost 8 bases. The germline CDR1 and CDR2 sequences are MNHEY and SVGAGI. The length of the CDR3 is 14 residues. The DNA of the CDR3 is TGTGCCGCAGGACTAGCGGGAGATCGCGATGAGCAGTTCTTC. Translated: CAAGLAGDRDEQFF.

The genes are TRBV5-1 and TRBJ2-1; 8 positions match TRBD2. J was trimmed by 1 base and V by 0 bases; bases with no gene match: 0. The CDR3 sequence is 15 residues long. Germline V gene sequence: CDR1 SGHRS, CDR2 YFSETQ. The CDR3 coding sequence is TGCGCCAGCAGCTTGGTAGCGGGATCCTACAATGAGCAGTTCTTC. Protein product: CASSLVAGSYNEQFF. Full variable domain (remainder filled in from reference TRBV5-1 and TRBJ2-1): KAGVTQTPRYLIKTRGQQVTLSCSPISGHRSVSWYQQTPGQGLQFLFEYFSETQRNKGNFPGRFSGRQFSNSRSEMNVSTLELGDSALYLCASSLVAGSYNEQFFGPGTRLTVL.

This chain joins TRBV4-2 and TRBJ2-1; possibly TRBD2 for D (5 bases). This CDR3 is built from 16 residues. The germline CDR1 and CDR2 sequences are LGHNA and YNFKEQ. The V and J ends lost 0 bases and 4 bases respectively, with 13 bases between them. CDR3: CASSQDVGVWYNEQFF. The CDR3, as DNA: TGTGCCAGCAGCCAAGATGTGGGAGTCTGGTACAATGAGCAGTTCTTC.

This clone was counted between two and nine times. V is TRBV7-2 and J is TRBJ2-5, with D perhaps TRBD1 (5 bases). This CDR3 has 15 amino acids. V gave up 5 bases and J gave up 4 bases, with 17 bases separating them. Germline lookup yields CDR1 SGHTA and CDR2 FQGNSA. This CDR3 reads CASSRSNVDRETQYF. The CDR3 DNA reads as TGTGCCAGCAGCCGGTCCAACGTCGACAGAGAGACCCAGTACTTC.

This chain's CDR3 is CASSELGRESEAFF. Here the CDR3 DNA reads TGTGCCAGCAGTGAACTTGGCAGGGAGTCTGAAGCTTTCTTT. The rearrangement links TRBV25-1 to TRBJ1-1; possibly TRBD1 for D (5 bases). CDR1 is MGHDK, CDR2 SYGVNS, per germline. The CDR3 has 14 amino acids. Trimming pared 2 bases from V and 6 bases from J, leaving 13 bases between.

In its sample, this clone was seen a few times. The chain recombines TRBV19 with TRBJ1-5; D unresolved. Per germline, CDR1 LNHDA and CDR2 SQIVND (reference sequence). This CDR3 spans 12 amino acids. V dropped 4 bases and J dropped 4 bases, with 5 bases sitting between them. As DNA, the CDR3 is TGTGCCAGTAGTAGACGGAATCAGCCCCAGCATTTT. It yields the protein CASSRRNQPQHF.

The rearrangement links TRBV19 to TRBJ1-5; D may be TRBD1 (6 bases). Germline V gene lookup returns CDR1 LNHDA and CDR2 SQIVND (reference sequence). V was trimmed by 5 bases and J by 1 base, leaving 15 bases between them. This CDR3 region has 16 residues. CDR3 DNA: TGTGCCAGTAGTTCGGGGGGGGCGCGGAGCAATCAGCCCCAGCATTTT. Translating gives CASSSGGARSNQPQHF.

The chain recombines TRBV18 with TRBJ2-6, with TRBD1 identical over 7 bases. The CDR3 extends over 16 amino acids. Trimming cost V 6 bases and J 2 bases; bases outside gene matches: 7. Germline assignment: CDR1 KGHSH and CDR2 LQKENI. CDR3 bases: TGTGCCAGCTCGCCTACAACAGGGGCTGGGGCCAACGTCCTGACTTTC. This sequence encodes CASSPTTGAGANVLTF.